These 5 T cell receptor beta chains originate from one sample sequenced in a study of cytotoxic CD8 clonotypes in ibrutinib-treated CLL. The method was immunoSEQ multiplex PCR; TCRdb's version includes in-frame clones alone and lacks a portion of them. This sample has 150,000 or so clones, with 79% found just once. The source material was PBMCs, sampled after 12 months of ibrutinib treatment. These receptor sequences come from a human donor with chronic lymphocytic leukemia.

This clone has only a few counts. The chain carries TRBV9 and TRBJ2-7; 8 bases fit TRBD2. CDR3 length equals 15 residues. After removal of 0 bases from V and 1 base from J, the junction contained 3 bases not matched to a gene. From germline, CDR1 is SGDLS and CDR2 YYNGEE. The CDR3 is CASSVGLAGSYEQYF. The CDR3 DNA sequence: TGTGCCAGCAGCGTAGGTTTAGCGGGATCCTACGAGCAGTACTTC.

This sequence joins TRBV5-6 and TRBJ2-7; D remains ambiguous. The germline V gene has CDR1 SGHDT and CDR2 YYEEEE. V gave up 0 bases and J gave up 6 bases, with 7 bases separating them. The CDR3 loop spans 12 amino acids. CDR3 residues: CASSLVGGEQYF. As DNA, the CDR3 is TGTGCCAGCAGCTTGGTTGGTGGCGAGCAGTACTTC.

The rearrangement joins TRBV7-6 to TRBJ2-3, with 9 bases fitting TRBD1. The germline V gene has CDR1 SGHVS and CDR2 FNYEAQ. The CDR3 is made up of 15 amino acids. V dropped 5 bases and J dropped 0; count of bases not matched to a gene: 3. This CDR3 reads CASSRQGGSTDTQYF. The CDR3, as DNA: TGTGCCAGCAGCCGACAGGGGGGCAGCACAGATACGCAGTATTTT.

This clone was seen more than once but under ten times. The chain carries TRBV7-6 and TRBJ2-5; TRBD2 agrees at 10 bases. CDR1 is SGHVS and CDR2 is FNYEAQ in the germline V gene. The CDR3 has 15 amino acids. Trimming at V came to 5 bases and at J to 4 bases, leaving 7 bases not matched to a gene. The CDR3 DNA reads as TGTGCCAGCAGCGAGCTAGCGGGAGAATCAGAGACCCAGTACTTC. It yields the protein CASSELAGESETQYF.

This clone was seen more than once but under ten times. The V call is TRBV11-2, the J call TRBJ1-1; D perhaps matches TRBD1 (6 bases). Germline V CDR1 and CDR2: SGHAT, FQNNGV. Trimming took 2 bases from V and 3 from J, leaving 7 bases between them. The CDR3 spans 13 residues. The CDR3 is CASSLSGDTEAFF. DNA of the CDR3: TGTGCCAGCAGCTTATCAGGGGACACTGAAGCTTTCTTT.